One sample yielded the 4 T cell receptor beta chains listed below, sequenced in a study of cytomegalovirus exposure and HLA in healthy donors. TCRdb's table, derived via immunoSEQ multiplex PCR, lists solely in-frame clones and lacks some. The profile shows fewer than 90,000 clones, more than 70% of them singletons. Sequenced material: PBMCs. Receptor source: a woman aged 18-29 years in good health and CMV-seropositive.

This rearrangement joins TRBV18 to TRBJ1-3, with D unclear. The germline CDR1 and CDR2 sequences are KGHSH and LQKENI. Trimming stripped 0 bases from V and 4 bases from J, with 19 bases between. The CDR3 loop spans 18 amino acids. The CDR3 DNA sequence: TGTGCCAGCTCACCACCGGCCGGCGGTCCCGGGTCCGGAAACACCATATATTTT. The encoded protein is CASSPPAGGPGSGNTIYF.

This clone turned up a few times. V usage is TRBV4-1 and J usage is TRBJ2-7; 13 bases are a match to TRBD2. Germline V gives CDR1 MGHRA, CDR2 YSYEKL. This CDR3 contains 15 residues. The ends lost 1 base at V and 4 bases at J; junction bases unmatched: 1. This chain's CDR3 is CASSQGLAGGYEQYF. In DNA form, the CDR3 reads TGCGCCAGCAGCCAAGGACTAGCGGGGGGTTACGAGCAGTACTTC.

The rearrangement uses TRBV5-8 and TRBJ2-7; TRBD2 agrees at 9 bases. Germline loops: CDR1 SGHTS, CDR2 YDEGEE. The trim removed 1 base at V and 0 bases at J, leaving 2 bases unmatched. The CDR3 has 15 residues. CDR3 loop: CASSLRRGGSYEQYF. Written as DNA, the CDR3 is TGTGCCAGCAGCTTGAGGCGGGGGGGCTCCTACGAGCAGTACTTC.

J is TRBJ1-2 and V is TRBV7-2; TRBD1 matches at 9 bases. The V gene's germline CDR1 is SGHTA and CDR2 FQGNSA. With V trimmed by 5 bases and J by 1 base, 11 bases remained unmatched. The CDR3 spans 17 residues. CDR3 region: CASSRPPRQGGNYGYTF. In nucleotides, the CDR3 is TGTGCCAGCAGCCGACCCCCTAGACAGGGGGGTAACTATGGCTACACCTTC.